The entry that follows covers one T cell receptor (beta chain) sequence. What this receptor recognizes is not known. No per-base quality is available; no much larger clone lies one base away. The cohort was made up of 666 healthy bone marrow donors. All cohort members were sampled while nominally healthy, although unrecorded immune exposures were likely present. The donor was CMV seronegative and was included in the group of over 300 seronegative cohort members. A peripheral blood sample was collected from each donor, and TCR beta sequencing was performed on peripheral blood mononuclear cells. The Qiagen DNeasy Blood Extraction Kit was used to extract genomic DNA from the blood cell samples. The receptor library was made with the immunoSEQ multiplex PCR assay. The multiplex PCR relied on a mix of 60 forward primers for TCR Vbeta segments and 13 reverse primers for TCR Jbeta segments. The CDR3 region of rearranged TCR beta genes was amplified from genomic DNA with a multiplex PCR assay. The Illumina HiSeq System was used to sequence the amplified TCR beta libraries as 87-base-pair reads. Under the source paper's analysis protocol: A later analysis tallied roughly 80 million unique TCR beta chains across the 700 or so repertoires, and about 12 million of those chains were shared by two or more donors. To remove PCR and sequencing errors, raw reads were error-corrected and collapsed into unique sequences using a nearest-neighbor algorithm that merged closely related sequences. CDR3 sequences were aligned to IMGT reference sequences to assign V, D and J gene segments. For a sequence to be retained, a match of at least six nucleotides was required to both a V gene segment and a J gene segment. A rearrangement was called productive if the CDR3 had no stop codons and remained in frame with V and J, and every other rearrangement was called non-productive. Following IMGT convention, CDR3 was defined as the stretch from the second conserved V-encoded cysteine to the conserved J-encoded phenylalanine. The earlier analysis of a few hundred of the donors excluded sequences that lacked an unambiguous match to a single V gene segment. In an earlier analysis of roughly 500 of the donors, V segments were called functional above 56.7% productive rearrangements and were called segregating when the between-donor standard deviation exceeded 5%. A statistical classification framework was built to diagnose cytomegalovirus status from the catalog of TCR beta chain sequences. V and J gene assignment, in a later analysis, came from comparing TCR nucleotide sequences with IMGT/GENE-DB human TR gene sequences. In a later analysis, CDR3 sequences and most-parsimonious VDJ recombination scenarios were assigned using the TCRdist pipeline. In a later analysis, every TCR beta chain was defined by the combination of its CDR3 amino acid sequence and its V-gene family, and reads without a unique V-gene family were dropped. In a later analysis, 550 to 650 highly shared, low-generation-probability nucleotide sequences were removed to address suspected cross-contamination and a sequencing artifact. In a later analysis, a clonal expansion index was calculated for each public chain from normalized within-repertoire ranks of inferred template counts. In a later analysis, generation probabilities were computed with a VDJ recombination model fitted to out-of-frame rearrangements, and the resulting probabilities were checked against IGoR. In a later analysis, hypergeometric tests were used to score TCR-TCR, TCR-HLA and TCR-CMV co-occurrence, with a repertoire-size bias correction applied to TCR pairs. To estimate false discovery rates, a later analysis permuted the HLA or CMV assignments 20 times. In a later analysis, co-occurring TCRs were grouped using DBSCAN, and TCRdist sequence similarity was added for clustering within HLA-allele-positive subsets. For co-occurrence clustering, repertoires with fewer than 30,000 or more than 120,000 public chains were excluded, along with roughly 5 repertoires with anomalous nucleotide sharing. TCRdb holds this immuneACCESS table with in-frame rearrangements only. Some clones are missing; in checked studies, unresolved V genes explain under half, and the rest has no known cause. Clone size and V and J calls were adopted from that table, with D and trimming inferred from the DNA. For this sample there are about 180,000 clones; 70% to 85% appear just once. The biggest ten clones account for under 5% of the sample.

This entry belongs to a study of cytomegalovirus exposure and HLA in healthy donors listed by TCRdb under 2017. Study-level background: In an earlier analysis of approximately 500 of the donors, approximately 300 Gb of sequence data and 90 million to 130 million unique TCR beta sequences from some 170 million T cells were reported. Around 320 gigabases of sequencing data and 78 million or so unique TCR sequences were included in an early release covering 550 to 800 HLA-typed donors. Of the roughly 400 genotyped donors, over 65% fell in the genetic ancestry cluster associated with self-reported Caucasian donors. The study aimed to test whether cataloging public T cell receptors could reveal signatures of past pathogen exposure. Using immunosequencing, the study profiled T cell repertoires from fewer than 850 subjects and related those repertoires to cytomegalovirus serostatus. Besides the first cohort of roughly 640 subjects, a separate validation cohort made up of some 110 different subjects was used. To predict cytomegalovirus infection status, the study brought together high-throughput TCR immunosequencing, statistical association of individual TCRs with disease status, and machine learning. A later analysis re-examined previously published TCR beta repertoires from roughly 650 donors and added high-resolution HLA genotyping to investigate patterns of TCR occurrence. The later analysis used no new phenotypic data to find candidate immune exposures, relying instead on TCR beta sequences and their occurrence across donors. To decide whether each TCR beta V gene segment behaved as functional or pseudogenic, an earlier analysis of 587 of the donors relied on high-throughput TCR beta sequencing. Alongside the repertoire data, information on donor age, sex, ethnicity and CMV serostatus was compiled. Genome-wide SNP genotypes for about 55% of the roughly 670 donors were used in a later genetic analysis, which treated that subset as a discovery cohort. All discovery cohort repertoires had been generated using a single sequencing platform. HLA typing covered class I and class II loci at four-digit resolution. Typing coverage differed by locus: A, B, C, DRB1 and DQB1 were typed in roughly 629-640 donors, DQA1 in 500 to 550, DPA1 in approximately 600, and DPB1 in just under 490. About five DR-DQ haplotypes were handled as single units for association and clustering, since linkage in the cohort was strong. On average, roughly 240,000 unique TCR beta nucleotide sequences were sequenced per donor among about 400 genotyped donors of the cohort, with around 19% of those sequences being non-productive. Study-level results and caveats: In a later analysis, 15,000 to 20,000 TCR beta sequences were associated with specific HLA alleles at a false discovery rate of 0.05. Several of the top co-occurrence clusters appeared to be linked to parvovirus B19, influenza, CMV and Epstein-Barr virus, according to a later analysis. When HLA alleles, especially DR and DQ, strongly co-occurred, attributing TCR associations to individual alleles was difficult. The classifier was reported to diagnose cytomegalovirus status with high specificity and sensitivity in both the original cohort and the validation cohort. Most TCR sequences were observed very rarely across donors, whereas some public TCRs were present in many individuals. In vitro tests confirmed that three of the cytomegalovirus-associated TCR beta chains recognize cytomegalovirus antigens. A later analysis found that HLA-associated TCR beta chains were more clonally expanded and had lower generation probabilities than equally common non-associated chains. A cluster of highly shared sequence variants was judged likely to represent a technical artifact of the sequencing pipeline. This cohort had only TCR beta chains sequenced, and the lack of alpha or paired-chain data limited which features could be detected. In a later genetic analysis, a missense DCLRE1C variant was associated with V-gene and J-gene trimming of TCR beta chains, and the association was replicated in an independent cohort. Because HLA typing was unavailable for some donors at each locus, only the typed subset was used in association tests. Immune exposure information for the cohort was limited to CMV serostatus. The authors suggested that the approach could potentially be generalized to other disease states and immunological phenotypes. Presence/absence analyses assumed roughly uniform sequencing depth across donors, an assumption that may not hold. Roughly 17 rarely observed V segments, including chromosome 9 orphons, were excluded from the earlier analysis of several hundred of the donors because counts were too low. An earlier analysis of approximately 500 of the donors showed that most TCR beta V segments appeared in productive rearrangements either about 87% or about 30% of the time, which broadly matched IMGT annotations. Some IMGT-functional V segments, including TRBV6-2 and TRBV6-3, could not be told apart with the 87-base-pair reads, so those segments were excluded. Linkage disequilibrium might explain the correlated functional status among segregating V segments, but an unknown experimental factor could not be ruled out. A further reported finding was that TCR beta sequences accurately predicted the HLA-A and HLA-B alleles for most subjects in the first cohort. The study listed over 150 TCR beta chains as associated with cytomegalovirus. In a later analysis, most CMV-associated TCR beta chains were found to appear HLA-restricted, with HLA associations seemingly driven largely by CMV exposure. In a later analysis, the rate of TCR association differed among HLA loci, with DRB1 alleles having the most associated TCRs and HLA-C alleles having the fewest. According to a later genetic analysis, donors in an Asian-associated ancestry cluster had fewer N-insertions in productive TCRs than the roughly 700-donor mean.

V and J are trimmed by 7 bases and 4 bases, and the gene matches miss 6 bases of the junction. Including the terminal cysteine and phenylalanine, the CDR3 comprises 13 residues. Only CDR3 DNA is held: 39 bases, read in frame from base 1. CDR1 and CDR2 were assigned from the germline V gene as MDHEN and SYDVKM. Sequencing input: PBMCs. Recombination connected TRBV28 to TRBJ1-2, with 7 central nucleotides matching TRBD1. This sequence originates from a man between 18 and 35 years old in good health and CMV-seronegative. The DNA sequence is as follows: TGTGCCAGCACTTTGACAGGGACCTATGGCTACACCTTC. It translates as CASTLTGTYGYTF.